The 23 T cell receptor beta chains reported below all come from one sample, sequenced in a study of shared clonotypes between healthy human individuals. Clones were read by immunoSEQ multiplex PCR, and TCRdb kept only the in-frame ones, dropping some. Seen here are approximately 2.5 million clones, under 95% observed once, and the top ten hold 0.36%. The sample taken for sequencing was naive CD4+ T cells from PBMCs. Subset reported: CD45RA+ positively selected. Receptors originate from a man between 18 and 29 years old in good health. Some clones in this sample may be carry-over from other donors' samples.

The genes are TRBV10-1 and TRBJ2-7; 11 nucleotides line up with TRBD1. The length of the CDR3 is 14 residues. The V gene end was trimmed by 6 bases and the J gene end by 3 bases; junction bases not matched to a gene: 4. Germline V gene lookup returns CDR1 WNHNN and CDR2 SYGVQD (reference sequence). CDR3 in DNA: TGCGCCAGCAGCCCCGGGACAGGGGGCTACGAGCAGTACTTC. It yields the protein CASSPGTGGYEQYF.

The chain links TRBV7-8 to TRBJ2-3; D is undetermined. CDR1 and CDR2 (germline): SGHVS, FQNEAQ. V shed 4 bases and J shed 5 bases, with 7 bases lying between them. CDR3 length: 12 amino acids. The CDR3 coding sequence is TGTGCCAGCAGCTCTCTGGGAGATACGCAGTATTTT. It yields the protein CASSSLGDTQYF. The variable domain in full, completed from reference TRBV7-8 and TRBJ2-3, reads GAGVSQSPRYKVAKRGQDVALRCDPISGHVSLFWYQQALGQGPEFLTYFQNEAQLDKSGLPSDRFFAERPEGSVSTLKIQRTQQEDSAVYLCASSSLGDTQYFGPGTRLTVL.

The V call is TRBV30, the J call TRBJ2-5; no reliable D call. The germline CDR1 and CDR2 sequences are GTSNPN and SVGIG (reference sequence). V was trimmed by 1 base and J by 7 bases, leaving 10 bases between them. The CDR3 is made up of 12 amino acids. CDR3 in amino acids: CAWSGPLRTQYF. CDR3 nucleotide sequence: TGTGCCTGGAGTGGACCCCTACGGACCCAGTACTTC.

The chain has TRBV11-2 and TRBJ1-4; D uncertain. The CDR3 runs 15 residues. V was shortened by 4 bases and J by 0 bases, with 9 bases between the two germline ends. Germline V lookup: CDR1 SGHAT, CDR2 FQNNGV. In nucleotides, the CDR3 is TGTGCCAGCAGCTCGCTTTCAGCAACTAATGAAAAACTGTTTTTT. As protein: CASSSLSATNEKLFF.

V gene TRBV27 combines with J gene TRBJ2-7; D remains unclear. Germline assignment: CDR1 MNHEY and CDR2 SMNVEV (reference sequence). CDR3 length: 13 amino acids. V was pared by 2 bases and J by 6 bases, with 11 bases between. CDR3 sequence: CASSLIGVGEQYF. CDR3 coding DNA: TGTGCCAGCAGTTTAATTGGGGTGGGCGAGCAGTACTTC.

This rearrangement joins TRBV7-2 to TRBJ1-5; D is perhaps TRBD1 (5 bases). The CDR3 covers 15 residues. Germline CDR1 is SGHTA and CDR2 is FQGNSA. The V end lost 6 bases, the J end lost 2 bases, and 14 bases lay between the germline ends. For the CDR3, the DNA is TGTGCCAGCAGACCGACCGGGGCTCGCAATCAGCCCCAGCATTTT. Translated: CASRPTGARNQPQHF.

The gene calls are TRBV11-2 and TRBJ2-2; D ambiguous. V was pared by 1 base and J by 2 bases, with 8 bases between. The germline gives CDR1 SGHAT, CDR2 FQNNGV. The CDR3 spans 15 residues. The CDR3 sequence is CASSLGNSNTGELFF. The CDR3 DNA reads TGTGCCAGCAGCTTAGGCAACTCAAACACCGGGGAGCTGTTTTTT. The full variable domain, its missing parts supplied by reference TRBV11-2 and TRBJ2-2, is EAGVAQSPRYKIIEKRQSVAFWCNPISGHATLYWYQQILGQGPKLLIQFQNNGVVDDSQLPKDRFSAERLKGVDSTLKIQPAKLEDSAVYLCASSLGNSNTGELFFGEGSRLTVL.

The chain carries TRBV30 and TRBJ1-3; 7 bases match TRBD1. V shed 3 bases, J shed 4 bases, and the junction held 9 bases outside the gene matches. CDR1 is GTSNPN, CDR2 SVGIG, per germline (reference sequence). The CDR3 spans 15 residues. CDR3 nucleotide sequence: TGTGCCTGGAGACCAGACAGGGTGGGAGGAAACACCATATATTTT. This codes for CAWRPDRVGGNTIYF.

The gene calls are TRBV7-8 and TRBJ1-2, with TRBD1 matching 7 bases. The CDR3 totals 14 residues. V was pared by 3 bases and J by 5 bases, with 6 bases of the junction left unmatched. CDR1 SGHVS and CDR2 FQNEAQ come from the germline V gene. This CDR3 reads CASSFDRVAYGYTF. In DNA form, the CDR3 reads TGTGCCAGCAGCTTTGACAGGGTAGCTTATGGCTACACCTTC.

The rearrangement joins TRBV2 to TRBJ1-1; a possible D gene is TRBD1 (6 bases). Germline V lookup: CDR1 SNHLY, CDR2 FYNNEI. The ends were cut back, 8 bases at V and 3 bases at J, with 13 bases in the middle. The length of the CDR3 is 13 residues. The CDR3 DNA is TGTGCCAGCCTATACCACAGGGACACTGAAGCTTTCTTT. This codes for CASLYHRDTEAFF.

The rearrangement joins TRBV7-2 to TRBJ2-7, with TRBD1 matching over 12 bases. CDR1 and CDR2 from the germline V gene are SGHTA and FQGNSA. Trimming at V came to 3 bases and at J to 6 bases, leaving 6 bases not matched to a gene. The CDR3 runs 15 residues. The CDR3 DNA follows: TGTGCCAGCAGCTTTTCGTGGGACAGGGGGCTCGAGCAGTACTTC. Protein sequence: CASSFSWDRGLEQYF.

The gene calls are TRBV6-4 and TRBJ2-3; D possibly uses TRBD1 or TRBD2 (6 bases each). The V end was cut by 0 bases, the J end by 6 bases, with 13 bases between. The germline V gene encodes CDR1 MRHNA and CDR2 SNTAGT. This CDR3 region has 15 residues. The CDR3 spells CASSDSPGAGDTQYF. CDR3 nucleotide sequence: TGTGCCAGCAGTGACTCCCCGGGGGCCGGGGATACGCAGTATTTT.

V and J are TRBV6-5 and TRBJ2-5; a possible D gene is TRBD2 (7 bases). Trimming stripped 4 bases from V and 9 bases from J, with 21 bases between. CDR3 length equals 15 residues. CDR1 and CDR2 (germline): MNHEY, SVGAGI. The DNA of the CDR3 is TGTGCCAGCAGTTGGAGACCTAGGGAGGGGGACCCCCAGTACTTC. Encoded protein: CASSWRPREGDPQYF.

This sequence joins TRBV6-1 and TRBJ2-1, with TRBD1 as a possible D gene (6 bases). The CDR3 contains 13 residues. V was shortened by 5 bases and J by 7 bases, with 12 bases between the two germline ends. The germline V gene has CDR1 MNHNS and CDR2 SASEGT. The CDR3 region is CASSRQVGNEQFF. CDR3 bases: TGTGCCAGCAGTAGACAGGTGGGGAATGAGCAGTTCTTC.

This clone has just one count. The chain links TRBV20-1 to TRBJ2-7; no clear D gene. The CDR3 loop spans 11 amino acids. The V and J ends lost 2 bases and 2 bases respectively, with 4 bases between them. Germline CDR1 is DFQATT and CDR2 is SNEGSKA (reference sequence). The CDR3 bases are TGCAGTGCTAGACCCCCCTACGAGCAGTACTTC. Translating gives CSARPPYEQYF.

The chain employs TRBV5-1 and TRBJ2-7; tentative D call: TRBD1 (5 bases). Germline V gene lookup returns CDR1 SGHRS and CDR2 YFSETQ. Trimming took off 4 bases at V and 0 bases at J, with 11 bases between the two ends. The CDR3 loop spans 14 amino acids. The CDR3 DNA is TGCGCCAGCAGCCCGTCAGGGATCTCCTACGAGCAGTACTTC. Residues: CASSPSGISYEQYF.

This clone has more than one count but fewer than ten. The chain recombines TRBV28 with TRBJ1-3, with TRBD1 as a possible D gene (5 bases). Deletions cut 4 bases from V and 0 bases from J, with 7 bases between. The germline gives CDR1 MDHEN, CDR2 SYDVKM. This CDR3 has 14 residues. The CDR3 DNA reads as TGTGCCAGCAGTTCCGGGGGCTCTGGAAACACCATATATTTT. Translating it yields CASSSGGSGNTIYF.

This clone has just one count. The chain carries TRBV11-2 and TRBJ1-1; 7 bases are a match to TRBD1. This CDR3 has 17 amino acids. Germline values: CDR1 SGHAT, CDR2 FQNNGV. Unmatched junction bases numbered 17, after V lost 8 bases and J lost 2 bases. The CDR3: CASPPAQGRRHNTEAFF. The CDR3 DNA is TGTGCCAGCCCCCCCGCACAGGGGCGAAGACATAACACTGAAGCTTTCTTT. The whole variable domain, remainder taken from reference TRBV11-2 and TRBJ1-1, is EAGVAQSPRYKIIEKRQSVAFWCNPISGHATLYWYQQILGQGPKLLIQFQNNGVVDDSQLPKDRFSAERLKGVDSTLKIQPAKLEDSAVYLCASPPAQGRRHNTEAFFGQGTRLTVV.

This rearrangement joins TRBV5-5 to TRBJ1-1, with TRBD1 as a possible D gene (5 bases). Germline CDR1 SGHKS, CDR2 YYEKEE (reference sequence). V was trimmed by 4 bases and J by 7 bases, leaving 8 bases between them. The CDR3 runs to 11 residues. In nucleotides, the CDR3 is TGTGCCAGCAGCCGGGACTTTGAAGCTTTCTTT. Its protein product is CASSRDFEAFF.

This chain links TRBV9 with TRBJ1-3; D may be TRBD1 (5 bases). Germline V gene data show CDR1 as SGDLS and CDR2 as YYNGEE. This CDR3 is 16 amino acids long. V was cut by 1 base and J by 4 bases, with 15 bases left in between. DNA for the CDR3: TGTGCCAGCAGCGTATCCTCAGGGTTGACAGGAAACACCATATATTTT. Protein sequence: CASSVSSGLTGNTIYF.

This clone was recorded a few times. The chain couples TRBV7-2 to TRBJ2-1; 7 bases map to TRBD2. Per germline, CDR1 SGHTA and CDR2 FQGNSA. There are 13 residues in the CDR3. The junction had 5 bases not matched to a gene; V was cut back by 3 bases and J by 9 bases. The CDR3 here is CASSFRRGGEQFF. CDR3 bases: TGTGCCAGCAGCTTTAGGCGCGGGGGTGAGCAGTTCTTC.

This clone appeared a single time. The chain links TRBV4-3 to TRBJ1-4; D is unresolved. CDR3 length: 14 amino acids. Germline lookup yields CDR1 LGHNA and CDR2 YSLEER. V shed 4 bases and J shed 0 bases, with 6 bases lying between them. As DNA, the CDR3 is TGCGCCAGCAGCCCAGTTGCAACTAATGAAAAACTGTTTTTT. Encoded protein: CASSPVATNEKLFF.

V and J are TRBV5-1 and TRBJ2-1; TRBD2 matches at 9 bases. This CDR3 has 18 residues. Germline lookup yields CDR1 SGHRS and CDR2 YFSETQ. J lost 2 bases, V lost 3 bases, and 12 bases had no gene match. CDR3 protein: CASSYDGRVAGAYNEQFF. The CDR3 coding sequence is TGCGCCAGCAGCTACGACGGTAGGGTAGCGGGAGCCTACAATGAGCAGTTCTTC.